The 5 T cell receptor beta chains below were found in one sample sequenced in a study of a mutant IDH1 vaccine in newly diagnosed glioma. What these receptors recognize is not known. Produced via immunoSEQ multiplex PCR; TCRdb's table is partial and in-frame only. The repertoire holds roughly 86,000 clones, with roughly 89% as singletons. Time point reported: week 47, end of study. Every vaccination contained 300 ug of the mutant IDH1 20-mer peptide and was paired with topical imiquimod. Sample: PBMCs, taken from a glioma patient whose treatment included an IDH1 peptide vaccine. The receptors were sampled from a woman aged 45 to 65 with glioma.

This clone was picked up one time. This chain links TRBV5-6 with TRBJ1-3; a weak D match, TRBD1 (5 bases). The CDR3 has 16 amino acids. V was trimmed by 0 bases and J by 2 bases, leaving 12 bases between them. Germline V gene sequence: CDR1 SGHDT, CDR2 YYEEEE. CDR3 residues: CASSLGFGRAGNTIYF. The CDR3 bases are TGTGCCAGCAGCTTGGGATTCGGCAGGGCTGGAAACACCATATATTTT.

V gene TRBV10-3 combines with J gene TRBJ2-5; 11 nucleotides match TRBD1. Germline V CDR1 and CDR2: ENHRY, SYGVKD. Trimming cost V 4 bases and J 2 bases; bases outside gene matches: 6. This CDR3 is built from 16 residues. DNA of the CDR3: TGTGCCATCAGTGGAGGGGGACAGGGGGTACAAGAGACCCAGTACTTC. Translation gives CAISGGGQGVQETQYF.

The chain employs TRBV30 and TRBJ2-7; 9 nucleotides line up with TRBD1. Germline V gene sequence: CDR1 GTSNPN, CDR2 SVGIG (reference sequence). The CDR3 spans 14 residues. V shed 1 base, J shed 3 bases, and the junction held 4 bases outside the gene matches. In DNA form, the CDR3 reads TGTGCCTGGAGTGGTGGACAGGGGAACTACGAGCAGTACTTC. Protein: CAWSGGQGNYEQYF.

The CDR3 nucleotides read TGTGCCAGCAGCATCGACACAAATCAGCCCCAGCATTTT. Translated, it gives CASSIDTNQPQHF. The rearrangement joins TRBV5-8 to TRBJ1-5; D is ambiguous. Germline assignment: CDR1 SGHTS and CDR2 YDEGEE. The V end was cut by 4 bases, the J end by 4 bases, with 9 bases between. The CDR3 covers 13 residues. Full variable domain (remainder filled in from reference TRBV5-8 and TRBJ1-5): EAGVTQSPTHLIKTRGQQATLRCSPISGHTSVYWYQQALGLGLQFLLWYDEGEERNRGNFPPRFSGRQFPNYSSELNVNALELEDSALYLCASSIDTNQPQHFGDGTRLSIL.

The CDR3 spells CASSLGRGKDYEQYF. In DNA, the CDR3 is TGTGCCAGCAGCTTAGGTCGCGGTAAGGACTACGAGCAGTACTTC. The J gene is TRBJ2-7, the V gene TRBV7-2; D is ambiguous. Trimming shortened V by 1 base and J by 3 bases, and 13 bases separated the two germline ends. The CDR3 has 15 residues. CDR1 is SGHTA and CDR2 is FQGNSA in the germline V gene.